Below are 21 T cell receptor beta chains sequenced from a single sample in a study of cytomegalovirus exposure and HLA in healthy donors. The PCR was carried out with 60 Vbeta primers and 13 Jbeta primers. Method: immunoSEQ multiplex PCR; TCRdb's copy keeps in-frame clones and lacks some. The sample contains 200,000 to 300,000 clones, 82% of which appear only once. Sequencing was carried out using PBMCs. The receptors were gathered from a woman aged 40 to 50 in good health and CMV-seropositive.

This chain joins TRBV5-5 and TRBJ1-5; TRBD1 matches at 7 bases. The germline gives CDR1 SGHKS, CDR2 YYEKEE (reference sequence). The V and J ends lost 4 bases and 4 bases, in that order; junction bases with no gene match: 2. CDR3 size: 13 residues. The CDR3 region has the DNA TGTGCCAGCAGCGCACAGGGGAATCAGCCCCAGCATTTT. It is translated as CASSAQGNQPQHF.

CDR3 coding DNA: TGCAGCGCCCGGGGACAGGGAAACTATGGCTACACCTTC. Protein product: CSARGQGNYGYTF. The genes are TRBV29-1 and TRBJ1-2; 9 nucleotides match TRBD1. The J segment lost 2 bases and the V segment lost 7 bases, leaving 5 bases of the junction unmatched. Germline loops: CDR1 SQVTM, CDR2 ANQGSEA. This CDR3 is 13 amino acids long.

In regard to this clone: One end of the junction varies from germline; a read error may be responsible. The chain links TRBV7-9 to TRBJ2-7; 9 bases match TRBD1. This CDR3 is built from 15 residues. The germline gives CDR1 SEHNR, CDR2 FQNEAQ (reference sequence). CDR3 region: CSSSLGGDRVNEQYF. In DNA, the CDR3 is TGTTCCAGCAGCTTAGGAGGGGACAGGGTAAACGAGCAGTACTTC.

Note on this clone: Its ends do not fully match the called genes, so a read error is possible. The same CDR3 is also encoded by other DNA sequences in this sample. The CDR3 sequence is CASPRPGLVTGELFF. The CDR3 DNA reads as TGTGCCTCGCCCCGACCGGGGTTGGTCACCGGGGAACTGTTTTTT. V and J are TRBV30 and TRBJ2-2; maybe TRBD2 (5 bases). The CDR3 length is 15 residues. CDR1 is GTSNPN, CDR2 SVGIG, per germline (reference sequence).

The genes are TRBV4-3 and TRBJ1-4, with 8 nucleotides matching TRBD1. V shed 1 base, J shed 10 bases, and the junction held 14 bases outside the gene matches. The CDR3 consists of 17 residues. The germline gives CDR1 LGHNA, CDR2 YSLEER. CDR3 in amino acids: CASSQGVTGDGGAKLFF. Here the CDR3 DNA reads TGCGCCAGCAGCCAAGGTGTGACAGGGGACGGCGGGGCAAAACTGTTTTTT.

This clone has a handful of counts. V usage is TRBV29-1 and J usage is TRBJ2-1; 11 bases match TRBD1. Trimming removed 6 bases from V and 7 bases from J; junction bases left unmatched: 5. This CDR3 has 13 residues. CDR1 and CDR2 (germline): SQVTM, ANQGSEA. CDR3 region: CSVSGTGGNEQFF. The CDR3 region has the DNA TGCAGCGTCTCCGGGACAGGGGGGAATGAGCAGTTCTTC.

CDR3 loop: CASGITGGTGELFF. Written as DNA, the CDR3 is TGCGCCAGCGGAATTACAGGGGGCACCGGGGAGCTGTTTTTT. This chain connects TRBV4-1 to TRBJ2-2; 8 bases line up with TRBD1. Looked up from germline, CDR1 is MGHRA and CDR2 is YSYEKL. The CDR3 spans 14 residues. The V and J ends lost 8 bases and 4 bases, in that order; junction bases with no gene match: 6.

This chain joins TRBV11-3 and TRBJ2-5; D might be TRBD2 (6 bases). The ends were cut back, 1 base at V and 2 bases at J, with 17 bases in the middle. CDR1 and CDR2 (germline): SGHNT, YENEEA. This CDR3 is built from 17 residues. In DNA form, the CDR3 reads TGTGCCAGCAGCTTAGGGCCGGGGGTGGAAGTACAAGAGACCCAGTACTTC. As protein: CASSLGPGVEVQETQYF.

The chain links TRBV11-2 to TRBJ2-3; TRBD2 matches 10 bases. Trimming removed 6 bases from V and 7 bases from J; junction bases left unmatched: 4. Per the germline V gene, CDR1 is SGHAT and CDR2 is FQNNGV. The length of the CDR3 is 13 residues. This CDR3 is CASRVAGGNTQYF. The CDR3 bases are TGTGCCAGCAGGGTAGCGGGGGGAAATACGCAGTATTTT. The whole variable domain, filled in from reference TRBV11-2 and TRBJ2-3, reads EAGVAQSPRYKIIEKRQSVAFWCNPISGHATLYWYQQILGQGPKLLIQFQNNGVVDDSQLPKDRFSAERLKGVDSTLKIQPAKLEDSAVYLCASRVAGGNTQYFGPGTRLTVL.

In its sample, this clone was seen once. The V gene is TRBV5-6, the J gene TRBJ2-7; D perhaps matches TRBD2 (5 bases). Trimming shortened V by 4 bases and J by 7 bases, and 12 bases separated the two germline ends. The CDR3 loop spans 12 amino acids. Germline CDR1 SGHDT, CDR2 YYEEEE. Written as DNA, the CDR3 is TGTGCCAGCAGCCCCGGGGAAAGAGAGCAGTACTTC. Its protein is CASSPGEREQYF.

The rearrangement links TRBV27 to TRBJ2-5, with a tentative D call TRBD2 (6 bases). In germline, CDR1 is MNHEY, CDR2 SMNVEV (reference sequence). V lost 1 base and J 4 bases, leaving 16 bases between the germline ends. CDR3 length: 16 amino acids. CDR3 residues: CASSLFGGSRVETQYF. DNA for the CDR3: TGTGCCAGCAGTTTATTCGGGGGAAGTAGGGTAGAGACCCAGTACTTC.

The chain recombines TRBV4-2 with TRBJ2-5; 9 nucleotides match TRBD1. The J call may not be correct, given that the DNA end is closer to TRBJ2-7. Looked up from germline, CDR1 is LGHNA and CDR2 is YNFKEQ. The CDR3 consists of 16 residues. CDR3 DNA: TGTGCCAGCAGCCAGGGGGACAGGGCGAGCTCCTACGAGCAGTACTTC. Translated: CASSQGDRASSYEQYF.

About this clone: One junction end does not reproduce the germline sequence, and a read error may be involved. This rearrangement joins TRBV7-9 to TRBJ1-1; 7 bases are a match to TRBD1. The germline V gene encodes CDR1 SEHNR and CDR2 FQNEAQ (reference sequence). The CDR3 is 12 amino acids. The CDR3 region has the DNA TGTTCCAGCAGCGACAGGGTAACTGAAGCTTTCTTT. Translation gives CSSSDRVTEAFF. Looking up the rest from reference TRBV7-9 and TRBJ1-1 gives the full variable domain: DTGVSQNPRHKITKRGQNVTFRCDPISEHNRLYWYRQTLGQGPEFLTYFQNEAQLEKSRLLSDRFSAERPKGSFSTLEIQRTEQGDSAMYLCSSSDRVTEAFFGQGTRLTVV.

The chain couples TRBV10-1 to TRBJ2-1; 10 bases agree with TRBD1. The CDR3 loop spans 14 amino acids. V trimming: 10 bases; J trimming: 12 bases; junction bases outside the gene matches: 15. The germline gives CDR1 WNHNN, CDR2 SYGVQD (reference sequence). The CDR3 region is CATPGTGVAFGQFF. The CDR3 coding sequence is TGCGCCACTCCCGGGACAGGGGTCGCCTTCGGGCAGTTCTTC.

The J gene is TRBJ2-1, the V gene TRBV2, with 11 positions matching TRBD2. Trimming removed 8 bases from V and 3 bases from J; junction bases left unmatched: 0. Germline CDR1 is SNHLY and CDR2 is FYNNEI. CDR3 length: 13 amino acids. CDR3 residues: CASLAGGYNEQFF. As DNA, the CDR3 is TGTGCCAGCCTAGCGGGAGGCTACAATGAGCAGTTCTTC.

The V call is TRBV19, the J call TRBJ1-1; a possible D gene is TRBD1 (6 bases). The V gene's germline CDR1 is LNHDA and CDR2 SQIVND (reference sequence). The V end lost 6 bases, the J end lost 1 base, and 12 bases lay between the germline ends. The CDR3 is made up of 14 amino acids. CDR3 in amino acids: CASRLGHRNTEAFF. As DNA, the CDR3 is TGTGCCAGTAGATTGGGACACCGGAACACTGAAGCTTTCTTT. Full variable domain (outside the CDR3, taken from reference TRBV19 and TRBJ1-1): DGGITQSPKYLFRKEGQNVTLSCEQNLNHDAMYWYRQDPGQGLRLIYYSQIVNDFQKGDIAEGYSVSREKKESFPLTVTSAQKNPTAFYLCASRLGHRNTEAFFGQGTRLTVV.

This clone appeared a single time. The junction differs from germline at one of its ends, possibly a read error. The gene calls are TRBV5-1 and TRBJ2-7, with D perhaps TRBD2 (7 bases). The length of the CDR3 is 15 residues. Germline V gives CDR1 SGHRS, CDR2 YFSETQ. The CDR3 sequence is CASSLVEGGNYEQHF. CDR3 bases: TGCGCCAGCAGCTTGGTGGAGGGGGGGAACTACGAGCAGCACTTC.

The rearrangement joins TRBV5-5 to TRBJ2-7; 8 positions match TRBD1. This CDR3 spans 15 amino acids. V was clipped by 5 bases and J by 4 bases; unmatched bases: 11. The germline gives CDR1 SGHKS, CDR2 YYEKEE (reference sequence). In DNA form, the CDR3 reads TGTGCCAGCAGTTTCCTCCCAGGGGGCGGGTACGAGCAGTACTTC. Its protein product is CASSFLPGGGYEQYF.

The rearrangement links TRBV4-1 to TRBJ2-5, with 7 bases that match TRBD1. The J call could be wrong; TRBJ2-7 is a better fit for the DNA end. The CDR3 is 16 amino acids. Looked up from germline, CDR1 is MGHRA and CDR2 is YSYEKL. The CDR3 sequence: CASSQDIRGPFYEQYF. CDR3 in DNA: TGCGCCAGCAGCCAAGATATAAGGGGGCCGTTCTACGAGCAGTACTTC.

The chain joins TRBV7-2 to TRBJ2-1; 7 bases map to TRBD2. Losses at the gene ends were 1 base for V and 4 bases for J; bases not matched to a gene: 7. In germline, CDR1 is SGHTA, CDR2 FQGNSA. The CDR3 covers 16 residues. The CDR3 spells CASSLGGLAVYNEQFF. As DNA, the CDR3 is TGTGCCAGCAGCTTAGGTGGCCTAGCGGTTTACAATGAGCAGTTCTTC.

The chain recombines TRBV30 with TRBJ2-1; 11 bases match TRBD2. The length of the CDR3 is 17 residues. J lost 0 bases, V lost 2 bases, and 6 bases had no gene match. Looked up from germline, CDR1 is GTSNPN and CDR2 is SVGIG (reference sequence). CDR3 sequence (DNA): TGTGCCTGGAGTACGGTAGCGGGAGGGAGCTCCTACAATGAGCAGTTCTTC. Amino acids: CAWSTVAGGSSYNEQFF.